This T cell receptor beta chain is from a study of T-cell reconstitution after alpha-beta-depleted transplantation in children. TCRbeta library construction was performed incorporating unique molecular identifiers. TCRdb analysed the PCR reads with MiXCR anew, one entry per CDR3 protein. The table has around 380,000 distinct CDR3 sequences, under 13% seen once. CDR1 is MNHEY and CDR2 is SVGAGI in the germline V gene. V lost 1 base and J 0 bases, leaving 12 bases between the germline ends. The length of the CDR3 is 17 residues. This clonotype has just a few counts. The rearrangement joins TRBV6-5 to TRBJ1-4; TRBD1 is a possible D gene (5 bases). The clonotype was recovered from a human donor who donated a stem cell graft to a child with acute myeloid leukemia. The material was PBMCs from the stem cell graft donor, obtained from the stem cell graft. The CDR3, as DNA: TGTGCCAGCAGTTACTGGGGCAGCCGTTCAACTAATGAAAAACTGTTTTTT. Its protein is CASSYWGSRSTNEKLFF.